The 4 T cell receptor beta chains presented below share a single source sample, sequenced in a study of STAT3 mutations in large granular lymphocyte leukemia. Study-level results: Every T-cell large granular lymphocyte leukemia patient had at least one immunodominant TCR beta clonotype.

Sequencing used immunoSEQ multiplex PCR; TCRdb keeps in-frame clones, though not all of them. Of approximately 7,800 clones listed, roughly 91% are singletons. These receptors lack a known antigen. The sample consisted of peripheral blood mononuclear cells. These receptors originate from a man aged 45-65 years with T-cell large granular lymphocyte leukemia. Some clones in this sample may be carry-over from other donors' samples.

The rearrangement joins TRBV29-1 to TRBJ2-3; D not resolved. The CDR3 has 14 residues. CDR1 and CDR2 (germline): SQVTM, ANQGSEA. The germline V and J ends were trimmed by 1 base and 0 bases, with 8 bases remaining between them. The CDR3 loop is CSVEVDQSTDTQYF. The CDR3 DNA reads as TGCAGCGTTGAAGTAGACCAAAGCACAGATACGCAGTATTTT.

The rearrangement uses TRBV5-1 and TRBJ1-2; D not certain. The length of the CDR3 is 14 residues. V lost 5 bases to trimming and J lost 2 bases, with 13 bases between them. Germline-derived CDR1 and CDR2 are SGHRS and YFSETQ. The CDR3 loop is CASRDQQLNYGYTF. The CDR3 DNA reads as TGCGCCAGCAGGGACCAGCAGCTGAACTATGGCTACACCTTC.

This clone was seen once. The CDR3 protein is CASSSPGGSIYNEQFF. For the CDR3, the DNA is TGTGCCAGCAGCTCGCCCGGGGGGTCCATTTACAATGAGCAGTTCTTC. This chain uses TRBV7-9 with TRBJ2-1; 7 bases fit TRBD2. The V and J ends lost 4 bases and 4 bases, in that order; junction bases with no gene match: 10. The CDR3 is made up of 16 amino acids. Germline values: CDR1 SEHNR, CDR2 FQNEAQ (reference sequence).

V and J are TRBV10-3 and TRBJ2-7; 10 nucleotides line up with TRBD1. CDR1 is ENHRY, CDR2 SYGVKD, per germline. This CDR3 spans 13 amino acids. V shed 10 bases and J 6 bases; nucleotides not matched to a gene: 9. DNA of the CDR3: TGTGCCACCATCCGGGACAGGGGTGGCGAGCAGTACTTC. Protein sequence: CATIRDRGGEQYF.